The 16 T cell receptor beta chains presented below share a single source sample, sequenced in a study of identical twins. TCRdb analysed the 5' RACE reads with MiXCR anew, one entry per CDR3 protein. The sample includes about 570,000 distinct CDR3 sequences, more than 9% of them seen just once. These data are also associated with another study on yellow fever vaccine responses in identical twins.

The specimen was PBMCs. Receptor source: a woman aged 18-35 years in good health.

The rearrangement links TRBV27 to TRBJ1-2; D perhaps matches TRBD1 (6 bases). This CDR3 is built from 14 residues. V lost 5 bases and J lost 4, with 14 bases in between. Germline assignment: CDR1 MNHEY and CDR2 SMNVEV (reference sequence). The CDR3 DNA is TGTGCCAGCAGTCCAGGACAGCTTGTCTATGGCTACACCTTC. This encodes CASSPGQLVYGYTF.

This clonotype was observed at least ten times. V is TRBV29-1 and J is TRBJ1-1; TRBD1 aligns across 12 bases. V shed 6 bases and J 4 bases; nucleotides not matched to a gene: 3. Germline lookup yields CDR1 SQVTM and CDR2 ANQGSEA. The CDR3 has 13 amino acids. The CDR3 protein is CSVEGQGATEAFF. The CDR3 DNA sequence: TGCAGCGTAGAGGGACAGGGGGCCACTGAAGCTTTCTTT.

The V call is TRBV4-3, the J call TRBJ1-1; D remains unclear. From germline, CDR1 is LGHNA and CDR2 YSLEER. V gave up 0 bases and J gave up 6 bases, with 8 bases separating them. The CDR3 is made up of 13 amino acids. The CDR3 region has the DNA TGCGCCAGCAGCCAAGATAACGACGCTGAAGCTTTCTTT. Amino acid sequence: CASSQDNDAEAFF.

The chain uses TRBV5-1 and TRBJ2-5; D ambiguous. V was trimmed by 3 bases and J by 1 base, leaving 19 bases between them. The CDR3 sequence is 17 residues long. Germline V gene lookup returns CDR1 SGHRS and CDR2 YFSETQ. CDR3 in amino acids: CASSYRPKGQLQETQYF. DNA of the CDR3: TGCGCCAGCAGCTACAGACCCAAGGGCCAACTCCAAGAGACCCAGTACTTC.

This clonotype has just a few counts. This chain links TRBV12-3 or TRBV12-4 with TRBJ2-7; no reliable D call. This CDR3 comprises 14 residues. The germline V and J ends were trimmed by 5 bases and 2 bases, with 13 bases remaining between them. In DNA, the CDR3 is TGTGCCAGCAGTCCTAGTTTTGCGCCCTACGAGCAGTACTTC. As protein: CASSPSFAPYEQYF.

A few counts support this clonotype. This sequence joins TRBV12-3 or TRBV12-4 and TRBJ2-2; D may be TRBD2 (6 bases). This CDR3 has 16 amino acids. The V and J ends lost 4 bases and 2 bases respectively, with 14 bases between them. The CDR3 loop is CASSSGGGINTGELFF. The CDR3 coding sequence is TGTGCCAGCAGTTCTGGAGGCGGGATAAACACCGGGGAGCTGTTTTTT.

This clonotype came up many times. The junction departs from germline at one end; a sequencing error may be responsible. The chain is built from TRBV5-1 and TRBJ2-7, with unresolved D. CDR1 is SGHRS and CDR2 is YFSETQ in the germline V gene. The CDR3 is 14 residues long. DNA for the CDR3: TGTGCCAGCAGCTTAGTGGCAGGCCGATACGAGCAGTACTTC. Protein sequence: CASSLVAGRYEQYF.

The chain combines TRBV6-4 with TRBJ2-2; no clear D. The germline CDR1 and CDR2 sequences are MRHNA and SNTAGT. The CDR3 totals 13 residues. V shed 0 bases and J shed 8 bases, with 7 bases lying between them. CDR3 protein: CASSDSKWGELFF. In DNA, the CDR3 is TGTGCCAGCAGTGACTCGAAGTGGGGGGAGCTGTTTTTT.

This clonotype was picked up a small number of times. This sequence joins TRBV5-1 and TRBJ1-1; D is uncertain. Trimming cost V 1 base and J 3 bases, with 10 bases left between them. This CDR3 spans 14 amino acids. Germline CDR1 SGHRS, CDR2 YFSETQ. CDR3: CASSLLGMHTEAFF. The CDR3 DNA is TGCGCCAGCAGCTTGCTAGGGATGCACACTGAAGCTTTCTTT.

This clonotype was detected ten times or more. Here the CDR3 DNA reads TGTGCCATCACAAGCGGGGATACGCAGTATTTT. Translating gives CAITSGDTQYF. The chain has TRBV10-3 and TRBJ2-3, with D maybe TRBD2 (6 bases). The CDR3 runs to 11 residues. V was shortened by 7 bases and J by 6 bases, with 8 bases between the two germline ends. Germline V gene data show CDR1 as ENHRY and CDR2 as SYGVKD.

This clonotype was detected ten times or more. The chain uses TRBV6-2 or TRBV6-3 and TRBJ2-3; D is perhaps TRBD2 (6 bases). There are 13 residues in the CDR3. CDR1 and CDR2 from the germline V gene are MNHEY and SVGEGT. The V and J ends lost 7 bases and 2 bases respectively, with 10 bases between them. The CDR3 sequence: CASMRDDTDTQYF. The CDR3 nucleotides are TGTGCCAGCATGCGGGACGACACAGATACGCAGTATTTT.

This sequence joins TRBV20-1 and TRBJ2-7; D may be TRBD2 (6 bases). Trimming cost V 6 bases and J 3 bases, with 15 bases left between them. Looked up from germline, CDR1 is DFQATT and CDR2 is SNEGSKA (reference sequence). The CDR3 has 13 amino acids. The CDR3 protein is CSAPGGTDYEQYF. Written as DNA, the CDR3 is TGCAGTGCGCCCGGGGGAACCGACTACGAGCAGTACTTC.

The sample holds many counts of this clonotype. This rearrangement joins TRBV24-1 to TRBJ1-5; TRBD1 might be the D (6 bases). The CDR3 length is 16 residues. Germline lookup yields CDR1 KGHDR and CDR2 SFDVKD. V lost 5 bases and J lost 0, with 13 bases in between. The CDR3 reads CATSASGHNSNQPQHF. The DNA for the CDR3 is TGTGCCACCAGTGCTTCGGGACACAATAGCAATCAGCCCCAGCATTTT.

V usage is TRBV10-2 and J usage is TRBJ2-2, with D perhaps assigned TRBD1 or TRBD2 (5 bases each). V gave up 6 bases and J gave up 2 bases, with 10 bases separating them. Per germline, CDR1 WSHSY and CDR2 SAAADI. The CDR3 covers 14 residues. The CDR3 is CASRTGANTGELFF. The CDR3 DNA reads TGCGCCAGCAGAACCGGGGCAAACACCGGGGAGCTGTTTTTT.

V is TRBV5-1 and J is TRBJ1-4, with D unclear. V was clipped by 4 bases and J by 8 bases, with 15 bases between them. In germline, CDR1 is SGHRS, CDR2 YFSETQ. CDR3 length equals 14 residues. Here the CDR3 reads CASSEVGVIEKLFF. CDR3 DNA: TGCGCCAGCAGCGAGGTCGGGGTGATCGAAAAACTGTTTTTT.

This clonotype was seen many times. The chain has TRBV27 and TRBJ2-7, with D uncertain. CDR1 is MNHEY, CDR2 SMNVEV, per germline (reference sequence). V was cut by 7 bases and J by 1 base, with 11 bases left in between. The CDR3 has 13 amino acids. The CDR3 spells CASKRSVSYEQYF. For the CDR3, the DNA is TGTGCCAGCAAGAGGAGTGTTTCCTACGAGCAGTACTTC.